The clone carrying this T cell receptor beta chain has just a few counts. Its target is unknown. This sample is drawn from a study of T-cell reconstitution after alpha-beta-depleted transplantation in children. The TCRbeta library was prepared with unique molecular identifiers. From the PCR reads, TCRdb called clonotypes with MiXCR, one entry per CDR3 protein. This table has 700,000 to 950,000 distinct CDR3 sequences, 15% to 20% appearing once. Study-wide findings and caveats: A year post-transplant, T-cell counts and diversity derived mostly from newly produced T cells. At around two months after transplant, the alpha-beta T cells were reportedly derived from several hundred expanded clones that came from non-depleted graft cells.

The sample here was PBMCs, mostly from graft donor cells, taken 360 days after TCRalphabeta/CD19-depleted stem cell transplant. The sequence was collected from a male patient younger than 18 who had a stem cell transplant for acute lymphoblastic leukemia, so the T cells may come from the graft donor.

CDR3 DNA: TGTGCCAGCGTCTTCTCCAAACTAGACCTACCTACTAACTATGGCTACACCTTC. Amino acids: CASVFSKLDLPTNYGYTF. The V gene is TRBV11-2, the J gene TRBJ1-2; no clear D gene. Germline assignment: CDR1 SGHAT and CDR2 FQNNGV. V lost 8 bases and J lost 0, with 25 bases in between. The CDR3 has 18 residues.